These 8 T cell receptor beta chains came from one sample sequenced in a study of molecular identifiers for immune sequencing clone quantification. TCRdb independently ran MiXCR on the PCR reads; one entry per CDR3 protein. Of over 300,000 distinct CDR3 sequences listed, 24% were seen once; the top ten hold around 0.76%. Sequencing was carried out using naive CD8+ T cells from blood, with Jurkat cell RNA spiked in. Stated subset: FACS-sorted CD8+CD4-CCR7+CD45RA+ naive T cells. The source is a human donor in good health. Some libraries in this study had Jurkat cell RNA spiked in.

V and J are TRBV12-3 or TRBV12-4 and TRBJ1-5; 9 bases map to TRBD1. CDR3 length: 15 amino acids. Losses at the gene ends were 3 bases for V and 7 bases for J; bases not matched to a gene: 7. The DNA for the CDR3 is TGTGCCAGCAGTTTTGAGACAGGGGGTGGGCAGCCCCAGCATTTT. This encodes CASSFETGGGQPQHF.

This clonotype was recorded many times. The V gene is TRBV19, the J gene TRBJ2-6; either TRBD1 or TRBD2 may fit D (5 bases each). The CDR3 runs 17 residues. Trimming stripped 3 bases from V and 0 bases from J, with 12 bases between. Germline V gene sequence: CDR1 LNHDA, CDR2 SQIVND (reference sequence). The CDR3 loop reads CASSIGTGHSGANVLTF. CDR3 DNA sequence: TGTGCCAGTAGTATTGGGACGGGCCACTCTGGGGCCAACGTCCTGACTTTC.

This clonotype was picked up many times. V is TRBV5-6 and J is TRBJ2-3; D gene ambiguous. Trimming shortened V by 4 bases and J by 6 bases, and 6 bases separated the two germline ends. The CDR3 length is 11 residues. Germline V gene sequence: CDR1 SGHDT, CDR2 YYEEEE. In nucleotides, the CDR3 is TGTGCCAGCAGCCGGTCGGATACGCAGTATTTT. This encodes CASSRSDTQYF. Supplemented by reference TRBV5-6 and TRBJ2-3, the full variable domain reads DAGVTQSPTHLIKTRGQQVTLRCSPKSGHDTVSWYQQALGQGPQFIFQYYEEEERQRGNFPDRFSGHQFPNYSSELNVNALLLGDSALYLCASSRSDTQYFGPGTRLTVL.

This clonotype was counted only a few times. The V gene is TRBV28, the J gene TRBJ1-1, with a tentative D call TRBD1 (6 bases). V was cut by 2 bases and J by 3 bases, with 13 bases left in between. Germline-derived CDR1 and CDR2 are MDHEN and SYDVKM. CDR3 length equals 15 residues. CDR3 DNA: TGTGCCAGCAGTTTACAGGGGCAAAGGGACACTGAAGCTTTCTTT. Its protein product is CASSLQGQRDTEAFF.

Comments on this clonotype: A read error may explain this, as a much larger clone is one base away. The genes are TRBV5-3 and TRBJ2-2; the D gene is possibly TRBD1 (5 bases). TRBV5-3 is given ORF status, its function remaining uncertain. V lost 8 bases to trimming and J lost 2 bases, with 13 bases between them. CDR3 size: 14 residues. The CDR3, as DNA: TGTGCCAGCTCGGGCAGGGCCAACACCGGGGAGCTGTTTTTT. Amino acids: CASSGRANTGELFF.

This clonotype was observed a handful of times. The J gene is TRBJ2-3, the V gene TRBV7-8; tentatively, D is TRBD2 (7 bases). Deletions cut 0 bases from V and 4 bases from J, with 11 bases between. The germline V gene has CDR1 SGHVS and CDR2 FQNEAQ. There are 15 residues in the CDR3. CDR3 sequence: CASSLAGGPSDTQYF. The CDR3 DNA reads as TGTGCCAGCAGCTTAGCGGGGGGGCCCTCAGATACGCAGTATTTT.

This clonotype came up a few times. The junction departs from the called germline gene at one end, perhaps through a read error. The V gene is TRBV2, the J gene TRBJ2-2; the D call may be TRBD1 or TRBD2 (5 bases each). The germline V gene encodes CDR1 SNHLY and CDR2 FYNNEI. The CDR3 has 16 amino acids. CDR3 nucleotides: TGTGCCAGCAGAGAAGGGACCCACCCGAACACCGGGGAGCTGTTTTTT. This encodes CASREGTHPNTGELFF.

This clonotype turned up a few times. Its ends do not fully match the called genes, so a read error is possible. This chain connects TRBV7-7 to TRBJ2-5; 10 bases are a match to TRBD2. Looked up from germline, CDR1 is SSHAT and CDR2 is FNYEAQ (reference sequence). CDR3 length: 15 amino acids. The CDR3 loop is CASSPVAGGQETQYF. DNA of the CDR3: TGTGCTAGCAGCCCAGTAGCGGGGGGACAAGAGACCCAGTACTTC.